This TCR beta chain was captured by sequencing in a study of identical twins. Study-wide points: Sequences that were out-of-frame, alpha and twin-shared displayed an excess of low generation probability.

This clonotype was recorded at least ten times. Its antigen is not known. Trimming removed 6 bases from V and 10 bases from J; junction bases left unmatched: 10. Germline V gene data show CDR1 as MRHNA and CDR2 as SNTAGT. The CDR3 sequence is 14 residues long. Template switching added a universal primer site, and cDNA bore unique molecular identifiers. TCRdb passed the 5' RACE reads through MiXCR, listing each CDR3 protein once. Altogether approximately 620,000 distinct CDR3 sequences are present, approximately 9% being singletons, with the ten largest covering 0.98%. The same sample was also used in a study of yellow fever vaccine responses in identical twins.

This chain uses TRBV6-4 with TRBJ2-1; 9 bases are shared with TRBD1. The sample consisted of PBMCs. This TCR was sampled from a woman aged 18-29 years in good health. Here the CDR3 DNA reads TGTGCCAGCAGAACCGGGACAGGGTCAGACGAGCAGTTCTTC. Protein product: CASRTGTGSDEQFF.